One and the same sample provided the 10 T cell receptor beta chains below, sequenced in a study of control samples from healthy donors and cancer patients. Produced via immunoSEQ multiplex PCR; TCRdb's table is partial and in-frame only. Among about 120,000 clones, around 92% were seen once, and the ten largest hold 0.58%. Sequencing input: PBMCs. The receptors were sampled from a man older than 75 with head and neck cancer.

The DNA of the CDR3 is TGTGCCAGCAGCCAGCTTACTGGCACCGGGGAGCTGTTTTTT. It codes for CASSQLTGTGELFF. This chain links TRBV5-6 with TRBJ2-2; unclear D gene. CDR3 size: 14 residues. CDR1 SGHDT and CDR2 YYEEEE come from the germline V gene. Trimming took 4 bases from V and 4 from J, leaving 11 bases between them.

The V and J genes are TRBV6-2 or TRBV6-3 and TRBJ1-5; D is undetermined. Germline CDR1 and CDR2: MNHEY and SVGEGT. This CDR3 is 13 amino acids long. Trimming stripped 0 bases from V and 3 bases from J, with 3 bases between. The CDR3 protein is CASSYSTNQPQHF. The CDR3 DNA follows: TGTGCCAGCAGTTACTCGACCAATCAGCCCCAGCATTTT.

This chain uses TRBV3-1 (or the pseudogene TRBV3-2) with TRBJ1-3; D is unresolved. The CDR3 has 14 amino acids. Trimming removed 4 bases at V and 0 bases at J, with 7 bases between. Germline V gene lookup returns CDR1 LGHDT and CDR2 YNNKEL (reference sequence). The DNA for the CDR3 is TGTGCCAGCAGCCCGACGGTCTCTGGAAACACCATATATTTT. Translation: CASSPTVSGNTIYF.

Regarding this clone: The sample carries other DNA sequences with the same CDR3. V is TRBV18 and J is TRBJ2-7; TRBD1 agrees at 10 bases. Germline values: CDR1 KGHSH, CDR2 LQKENI. This CDR3 has 14 residues. V lost 3 bases and J lost 4; bases outside the gene matches: 3. The CDR3 region has the DNA TGTGCCAGCTCACCGACAGGGGGCTCTTACGAGCAGTACTTC. Its translation is CASSPTGGSYEQYF. Full variable domain (remainder filled in from reference TRBV18 and TRBJ2-7): NAGVMQNPRHLVRRRGQEARLRCSPMKGHSHVYWYRQLPEEGLKFMVYLQKENIIDESGMPKERFSAEFPKEGPSILRIQQVVRGDSAAYFCASSPTGGSYEQYFGPGTRLTVT.

The chain joins TRBV7-8 to TRBJ2-1; 7 nucleotides agree with TRBD1. The V gene's germline CDR1 is SGHVS and CDR2 FQNEAQ. The junction had 2 bases not matched to a gene; V was cut back by 1 base and J by 8 bases. This CDR3 is built from 13 residues. In DNA form, the CDR3 reads TGTGCCAGCAGCTTAGACAGGGGTGATGAGCAGTTCTTC. As protein: CASSLDRGDEQFF. Using reference TRBV7-8 and TRBJ2-1 for the parts outside the CDR3, the full variable domain is GAGVSQSPRYKVAKRGQDVALRCDPISGHVSLFWYQQALGQGPEFLTYFQNEAQLDKSGLPSDRFFAERPEGSVSTLKIQRTQQEDSAVYLCASSLDRGDEQFFGPGTRLTVL.

Only one count was recorded for this clone. The chain combines TRBV5-4 with TRBJ1-1, with TRBD1 matching 9 bases. The CDR3 spans 13 residues. V lost 1 base, J lost 10 bases, and 5 bases stayed unmatched. Germline V gene lookup returns CDR1 SGHNT and CDR2 YYREEE (reference sequence). As DNA, the CDR3 is TGTGCCAGCAGCTTGAAGGGACAGGGCGCAGCTTTCTTT. Translated, it gives CASSLKGQGAAFF.

This clone was seen once. The rearrangement uses TRBV7-2 and TRBJ1-3, with 9 bases that match TRBD1. Trimming took 5 bases from V and 2 from J; bases not matched to a gene: 10. There are 17 residues in the CDR3. The germline V gene has CDR1 SGHTA and CDR2 FQGNSA. The CDR3 here is CASSSYARTGAGNTIYF. The CDR3 coding sequence is TGTGCCAGCAGCAGCTACGCGAGGACAGGGGCTGGAAACACCATATATTTT. Full variable domain (outside the CDR3, taken from reference TRBV7-2 and TRBJ1-3): GAGVSQSPSNKVTEKGKDVELRCDPISGHTALYWYRQSLGQGLEFLIYFQGNSAPDKSGLPSDRFSAERTGGSVSTLTIQRTQQEDSAVYLCASSSYARTGAGNTIYFGEGSWLTVV.

The V call is TRBV27, the J call TRBJ2-1, with D unresolved. Germline CDR1 reads MNHEY; CDR2 reads SMNVEV (reference sequence). The CDR3 runs to 11 residues. The V end lost 6 bases, the J end lost 3 bases, and 3 bases lay between the germline ends. The CDR3 nucleotides are TGTGCCAGCAGGGGCTACAATGAGCAGTTCTTC. Translating it yields CASRGYNEQFF.

This clone was observed a single time. J is TRBJ2-7 and V is TRBV12-3 or TRBV12-4; no definite D call. The length of the CDR3 is 13 residues. The ends were cut back, 6 bases at V and 3 bases at J, with 12 bases in the middle. CDR3 coding DNA: TGTGCCAGCAGCCGCCACCAAGGCTACGAGCAGTACTTC. Protein product: CASSRHQGYEQYF.

In its sample, this clone was seen once. This chain joins TRBV5-4 and TRBJ2-3; D gene uncertain. Between the trimmed V and J ends, which lost 1 base and 4 bases, there was a span of 10 bases. This CDR3 is built from 14 residues. CDR1 and CDR2 (germline): SGHNT, YYREEE (reference sequence). CDR3: CASSLNPTADTQYF. CDR3 bases: TGTGCCAGCAGCTTGAACCCGACCGCAGATACGCAGTATTTT.